This paragraph reports one T cell receptor beta chain. These data belong to a study of blood T cell repertoires in COVID-19. Across the whole study: T cells, B-cell-depleted T cells, or PBMCs provided the cDNA or gDNA that served as material.

Only in-frame clones appear in the TCRdb table, and some are missing; sequencing was by immunoSEQ multiplex PCR. The table shows roughly 340,000 clones, with roughly 89% occurring only once. In germline, CDR1 is MNHEY, CDR2 SMNVEV (reference sequence). The CDR3 contains 15 residues. After removal of 6 bases from V and 1 base from J, the junction contained 6 bases not matched to a gene. The sample consisted of peripheral blood. The chain has TRBV27 and TRBJ2-1; 7 bases line up with TRBD1. The receptor was isolated from a woman younger than 30 who had recovered from COVID-19. CDR3 in DNA: TGTGCCAGCAGAAGCCGGGACAGTTCCTACAATGAGCAGTTCTTC. Protein: CASRSRDSSYNEQFF.